This T cell receptor beta chain was found in a study of early T cells in non-severe SARS-CoV-2 infection. The CDR3 sequence is 11 residues long. CDR1 and CDR2 (germline): SQVTM, ANQGSEA. TCRdb passed the 5' RACE reads through MiXCR, listing each CDR3 protein once. The sample has 60,000 or so distinct CDR3 sequences; about 13% are singletons. Specimen: whole blood. The TCR originated in an adult who was a healthcare worker with PCR-confirmed SARS-CoV-2 infection or an uninfected control (not recorded which). This chain connects TRBV29-1 to TRBJ1-1; D remains unclear. In DNA, the CDR3 is TGCAGTTTTCGCCCGAACACTGAAGCTTTCTTT. This sequence encodes CSFRPNTEAFF.